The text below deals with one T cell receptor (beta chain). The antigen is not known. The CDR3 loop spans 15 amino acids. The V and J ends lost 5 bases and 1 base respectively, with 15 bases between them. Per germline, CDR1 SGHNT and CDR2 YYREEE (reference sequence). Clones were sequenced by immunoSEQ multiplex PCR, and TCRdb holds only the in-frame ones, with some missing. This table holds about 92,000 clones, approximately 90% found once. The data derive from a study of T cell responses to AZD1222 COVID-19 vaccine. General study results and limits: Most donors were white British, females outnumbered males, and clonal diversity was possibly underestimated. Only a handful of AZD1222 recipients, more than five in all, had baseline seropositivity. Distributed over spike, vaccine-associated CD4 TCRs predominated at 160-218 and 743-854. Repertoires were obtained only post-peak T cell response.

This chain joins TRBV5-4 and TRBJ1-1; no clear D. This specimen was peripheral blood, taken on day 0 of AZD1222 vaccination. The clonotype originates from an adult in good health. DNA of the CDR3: TGTGCCAGCAGGCTCCGCGGGAAAGCGAACACTGAAGCTTTCTTT. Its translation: CASRLRGKANTEAFF.